Listed here are 28 T cell receptor beta chains from one sample, sequenced in a study of shared clonotypes between healthy human individuals. Some clones are missing from TCRdb's copy, which holds only in-frame ones; the method was immunoSEQ multiplex PCR. Of 950,000 to 1,100,000 clones listed, around three quarters were seen once; the top ten hold 0.6% to 0.75%. The sample taken for sequencing was memory CD4+ T cells from PBMCs. Subset in this sample: CD45RA-negative fraction. Every receptor here comes from a man aged 18 to 30 in good health. Some clones in this sample may be carry-over from other donors' samples.

The rearrangement uses TRBV7-2 and TRBJ2-5, with 11 bases aligning to TRBD1. After removal of 5 bases from V and 5 bases from J, the junction contained 4 bases not matched to a gene. The CDR3 is 14 residues long. Germline assignment: CDR1 SGHTA and CDR2 FQGNSA. The CDR3 spells CASSRDRGTETQYF. CDR3 nucleotide sequence: TGTGCCAGCAGCAGGGACAGGGGGACGGAGACCCAGTACTTC.

This clone was counted once. The chain has TRBV5-6 and TRBJ2-7, with D unclear. CDR1 SGHDT and CDR2 YYEEEE come from the germline V gene. The CDR3 spans 13 residues. The V and J ends lost 4 bases and 5 bases respectively, with 13 bases between them. CDR3 residues: CASSLTNLHEQYF. DNA for the CDR3: TGTGCCAGCAGCCTTACCAATCTACACGAGCAGTACTTC.

J is TRBJ2-6 and V is TRBV7-2, with D hard to call. CDR1 is SGHTA and CDR2 is FQGNSA in the germline V gene. This CDR3 contains 15 residues. Trimming left V 5 bases short and J 0 bases short, with 8 bases between. This chain's CDR3 is CASSTTGSGANVLTF. The CDR3 nucleotides read TGTGCCAGCAGCACAACTGGCTCTGGGGCCAACGTCCTGACTTTC.

Concerning this clone itself: At the DNA level, this CDR3 is encoded by other sequences in the same sample as well. The chain joins TRBV7-2 to TRBJ1-5; D gene ambiguous. This CDR3 contains 15 residues. V was trimmed by 3 bases and J by 1 base, leaving 10 bases between them. Germline CDR1 is SGHTA and CDR2 is FQGNSA. In DNA form, the CDR3 reads TGTGCCAGCAGCTTGAGGACCGGGAGCAATCAGCCCCAGCATTTT. It specifies CASSLRTGSNQPQHF.

This chain links TRBV4-1 with TRBJ2-5; 10 bases match TRBD2. Germline CDR1 is MGHRA and CDR2 is YSYEKL. The CDR3 spans 19 residues. V lost 4 bases, J lost 5 bases, and 19 bases stayed unmatched. The CDR3 bases are TGCGCCAGCAGCCCCGGTGGGTTAGCGGGAGGCGCGGGAGCTGAGACCCAGTACTTC. Translated: CASSPGGLAGGAGAETQYF.

The rearrangement links TRBV5-1 to TRBJ1-5; the D is unclear. Trimming took 9 bases from V and 0 from J, leaving 16 bases between them. CDR1 is SGHRS, CDR2 YFSETQ, per germline. The CDR3 runs to 15 residues. CDR3 amino acids: CANTMDGYSNQPQHF. The DNA of the CDR3 is TGCGCCAACACAATGGACGGATATAGCAATCAGCCCCAGCATTTT.

The chain uses TRBV9 and TRBJ2-3, with 11 nucleotides matching TRBD2. Per germline, CDR1 SGDLS and CDR2 YYNGEE. Germline trimming cut 0 bases from V and 1 base from J; bases unmatched to any gene: 10. The CDR3 is 19 residues long. The CDR3: CASSVEGTSGGRGTDTQYF. The DNA for the CDR3 is TGTGCCAGCAGCGTAGAGGGGACTAGCGGAGGGAGGGGCACAGATACGCAGTATTTT.

This sequence joins TRBV30 and TRBJ2-5, with D unresolved. The J call may be mistaken, given a closer DNA end match to TRBJ2-7. In germline, CDR1 is GTSNPN, CDR2 SVGIG (reference sequence). This CDR3 is built from 14 residues. CDR3 region: CAWSAYDGSYEQYF. Written as DNA, the CDR3 is TGTGCCTGGAGTGCGTATGACGGTTCCTACGAGCAGTACTTC.

Note on this clone: The sample has other DNA sequences that encode this CDR3 too. V gene TRBV18 combines with J gene TRBJ2-2; 8 bases line up with TRBD1. CDR3 length: 16 residues. Germline values: CDR1 KGHSH, CDR2 LQKENI. V was clipped by 0 bases and J by 2 bases; unmatched bases: 2. CDR3 sequence reads: CASSPPGQGNTGELFF. CDR3 nucleotides: TGTGCCAGCTCACCACCCGGACAGGGTAACACCGGGGAGCTGTTTTTT. The full variable domain, with the rest looked up from reference TRBV18 and TRBJ2-2, is NAGVMQNPRHLVRRRGQEARLRCSPMKGHSHVYWYRQLPEEGLKFMVYLQKENIIDESGMPKERFSAEFPKEGPSILRIQQVVRGDSAAYFCASSPPGQGNTGELFFGEGSRLTVL.

This rearrangement joins TRBV4-1 to TRBJ1-1; no reliable D call. Trimming left V 1 base short and J 9 bases short, with 15 bases between. Germline V CDR1 and CDR2: MGHRA, YSYEKL. CDR3 length: 14 residues. The CDR3 DNA reads TGCGCCAGCAGCCAAGGGTCGGGTCAGTGGCAAGCTTTCTTT. Protein product: CASSQGSGQWQAFF.

This clone was observed a handful of times. The rearrangement uses TRBV6-5 and TRBJ2-7; D not certain. CDR1 is MNHEY, CDR2 SVGAGI, per germline. The CDR3 runs to 13 residues. Deletions cut 7 bases from V and 5 bases from J, with 15 bases between. The CDR3 DNA is TGTGCCAGCACCCCATGGCCTTTTAACGAGCAGTACTTC. It is translated as CASTPWPFNEQYF.

V is TRBV18 and J is TRBJ2-2; 8 bases are a match to TRBD1. This CDR3 has 15 amino acids. The junction had 5 bases not matched to a gene; V was cut back by 5 bases and J by 3 bases. From germline, CDR1 is KGHSH and CDR2 LQKENI. The DNA of the CDR3 is TGTGCCAGCTCAGTGAACAGGGGGGACACCGGGGAGCTGTTTTTT. This encodes CASSVNRGDTGELFF.

J is TRBJ2-7 and V is TRBV2, with unresolved D. Germline assignment: CDR1 SNHLY and CDR2 FYNNEI. The V end was cut by 3 bases, the J end by 2 bases, with 5 bases between. This CDR3 region has 12 residues. The CDR3 region is CASSEQTYEQYF. As DNA, the CDR3 is TGTGCCAGCAGTGAGCAGACCTACGAGCAGTACTTC.

The V call is TRBV27, the J call TRBJ1-5, with 7 nucleotides matching TRBD1. This CDR3 spans 18 amino acids. V lost 5 bases and J lost 0; bases outside the gene matches: 13. In germline, CDR1 is MNHEY, CDR2 SMNVEV (reference sequence). This chain's CDR3 is CASSPLLGQSYSNQPQHF. CDR3 DNA sequence: TGTGCCAGCAGTCCACTGTTGGGACAGAGCTATAGCAATCAGCCCCAGCATTTT.

This clone appeared a few times. The chain recombines TRBV7-2 with TRBJ1-1, with D unclear. CDR3 size: 12 residues. Germline lookup yields CDR1 SGHTA and CDR2 FQGNSA. Trimming pared 2 bases from V and 11 bases from J, leaving 12 bases between. CDR3 loop: CASSLLGREAFF. CDR3 bases: TGTGCCAGCAGCTTATTAGGTCGTGAGGCTTTCTTT.

The genes are TRBV18 and TRBJ1-2; unclear D gene. In germline, CDR1 is KGHSH, CDR2 LQKENI. V was clipped by 3 bases and J by 10 bases, with 18 bases between them. This CDR3 spans 14 amino acids. This CDR3 is CASSPSRQREDYTF. CDR3 sequence (DNA): TGTGCCAGCTCACCCTCGAGGCAGAGAGAAGACTACACCTTC.

V gene TRBV18 combines with J gene TRBJ1-1; no clear D gene. Germline values: CDR1 KGHSH, CDR2 LQKENI. CDR3 length: 12 amino acids. V lost 0 bases to trimming and J lost 8 bases, with 7 bases between them. CDR3 sequence (DNA): TGTGCCAGCTCACCACCATGGGCAGAAGCTTTCTTT. It encodes CASSPPWAEAFF. Complete variable domain (other parts from reference TRBV18 and TRBJ1-1): NAGVMQNPRHLVRRRGQEARLRCSPMKGHSHVYWYRQLPEEGLKFMVYLQKENIIDESGMPKERFSAEFPKEGPSILRIQQVVRGDSAAYFCASSPPWAEAFFGQGTRLTVV.

The chain carries TRBV4-2 and TRBJ1-2, with a weak D call TRBD1 (6 bases). This CDR3 region has 14 residues. Germline-derived CDR1 and CDR2 are LGHNA and YNFKEQ. Deletions cut 2 bases from V and 7 bases from J, with 14 bases between. The CDR3 DNA follows: TGTGCCAGCAGCCAATCTTTGGGGGCGACTGGCTACACCTTC. Its translation is CASSQSLGATGYTF.

This chain uses TRBV9 with TRBJ2-3; 13 nucleotides match TRBD2. Trimming cost V 4 bases and J 5 bases; bases outside gene matches: 7. The CDR3 length is 16 residues. The V gene's germline CDR1 is SGDLS and CDR2 YYNGEE. This CDR3 reads CASSYGLAGVGDTQYF. CDR3 bases: TGTGCCAGCAGCTACGGACTAGCGGGAGTAGGAGATACGCAGTATTTT.

This chain joins TRBV6-5 and TRBJ1-2; 10 bases align to TRBD1. The CDR3 covers 14 residues. Germline lookup yields CDR1 MNHEY and CDR2 SVGAGI. The trim removed 6 bases at V and 5 bases at J, leaving 6 bases unmatched. Here the CDR3 DNA reads TGTGCCAGCAGCCGACAGGGGGCAGGATATGGCTACACCTTC. Amino acid sequence: CASSRQGAGYGYTF.

Details on this clone: The identical CDR3 is also encoded by other nucleotide sequences in the sample. V gene TRBV18 combines with J gene TRBJ1-1; D gene uncertain. The germline V gene has CDR1 KGHSH and CDR2 LQKENI. This CDR3 is 13 amino acids long. The V end lost 3 bases, the J end lost 3 bases, and 8 bases lay between the germline ends. Here the CDR3 DNA reads TGTGCCAGCTCACCTAATCGGGACACTGAAGCTTTCTTT. As protein: CASSPNRDTEAFF.

As for this clone: A single base separates this from a much larger clone, so it may be a read error. Other DNA sequences of this sample code for an identical CDR3. The rearrangement uses TRBV30 and TRBJ1-2, with 9 bases matching TRBD1. The CDR3 runs to 14 residues. Germline CDR1 is GTSNPN and CDR2 is SVGIG (reference sequence). The CDR3 protein is CALKQGAGGYGYTF. CDR3 DNA: TGTGCCTTAAAACAGGGGGCCGGGGGCTATGGCTACACTTTC.

The rearrangement links TRBV5-4 to TRBJ2-1, with TRBD2 identical over 14 bases. CDR3 size: 14 residues. V trimming: 3 bases; J trimming: 9 bases; junction bases outside the gene matches: 2. Germline V gene lookup returns CDR1 SGHNT and CDR2 YYREEE (reference sequence). The CDR3 DNA is TGTGCCAGCAGCTCGGGACTAGCGGGAGTTGAGCAGTTCTTC. This encodes CASSSGLAGVEQFF.

The J gene is TRBJ2-5, the V gene TRBV19, with a tentative D call TRBD2 (6 bases). With 6 bases removed from V and 1 base from J, the gap between germline ends came to 9 bases. Germline V gene data show CDR1 as LNHDA and CDR2 as SQIVND (reference sequence). The CDR3 extends over 13 amino acids. The CDR3 DNA reads as TGTGCCAGTAGGGGTAGCGGCCAAGAGACCCAGTACTTC. Its translation is CASRGSGQETQYF.

V gene TRBV19 combines with J gene TRBJ2-1; 7 nucleotides agree with TRBD2. Trimming removed 7 bases from V and 9 bases from J; junction bases left unmatched: 15. Germline lookup yields CDR1 LNHDA and CDR2 SQIVND (reference sequence). The CDR3 covers 15 residues. The CDR3 nucleotides read TGTGCCAGTACCCCCGGTCCCGCGGGAGACCCTGAGCAGTTCTTC. Translating it yields CASTPGPAGDPEQFF.

This chain links TRBV7-8 with TRBJ1-5; possible D gene TRBD1, 5 bases. The V gene lost 5 bases and the J gene lost 4 bases, with 15 bases spanning the gap. The CDR3 sequence is 15 residues long. Germline CDR1 SGHVS, CDR2 FQNEAQ. The CDR3 coding sequence is TGTGCCAGCAGCGGCAGGGAATTCGGGAATCAGCCCCAGCATTTT. Translated: CASSGREFGNQPQHF.

The rearrangement links TRBV14 to TRBJ2-7; TRBD2 agrees at 14 bases. The CDR3 contains 18 residues. Losses at the gene ends were 0 bases for V and 0 bases for J; bases not matched to a gene: 4. Germline-derived CDR1 and CDR2 are SGHDN and FVKESK. The chain's CDR3 is CASSQDRGTSGSSYEQYF. CDR3 nucleotides: TGTGCCAGCAGCCAAGACAGAGGGACTAGCGGGAGCTCCTACGAGCAGTACTTC.

The chain has TRBV7-3 and TRBJ2-7; tentative D call: TRBD2 (5 bases). CDR1 is SGHTA and CDR2 is FQGTGA in the germline V gene. Trimming took 2 bases from V and 6 from J, leaving 11 bases between them. The CDR3 has 13 residues. Here the CDR3 reads CASSLSGVGEQYF. CDR3 coding DNA: TGTGCCAGCAGCTTATCCGGGGTTGGCGAGCAGTACTTC.